This T cell receptor beta chain was sequenced during a study of blood T cell repertoires in COVID-19. Profiled with immunoSEQ multiplex PCR; TCRdb holds only in-frame clones, not every one. Altogether about 87,000 clones are present, about four fifths being singletons, with the ten largest covering about 2%. V lost 2 bases and J 4 bases, leaving 14 bases between the germline ends. CDR1 and CDR2 (germline): KGHSH, LQKENI. The CDR3 covers 15 residues. Sequencing used peripheral blood. The sequence was collected from a woman in her 70s with acute or convalescent COVID-19. The chain has TRBV18 and TRBJ1-1; no firm D call. The DNA of the CDR3 is TGTGCCAGCTCACCAAAGGCGGTTCGAGGCACTGAAGCTTTCTTT. It translates to CASSPKAVRGTEAFF.